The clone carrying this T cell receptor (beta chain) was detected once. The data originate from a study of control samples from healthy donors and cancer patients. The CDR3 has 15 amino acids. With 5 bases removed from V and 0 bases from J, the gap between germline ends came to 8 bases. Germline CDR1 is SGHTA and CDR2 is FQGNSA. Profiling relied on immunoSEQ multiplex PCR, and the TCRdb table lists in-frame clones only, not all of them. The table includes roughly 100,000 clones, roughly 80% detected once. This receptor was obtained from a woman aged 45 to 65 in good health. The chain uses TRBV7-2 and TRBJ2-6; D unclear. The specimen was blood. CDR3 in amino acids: CASSPQISGANVLTF. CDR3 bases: TGTGCCAGCAGCCCTCAGATCTCTGGGGCCAACGTCCTGACTTTC.